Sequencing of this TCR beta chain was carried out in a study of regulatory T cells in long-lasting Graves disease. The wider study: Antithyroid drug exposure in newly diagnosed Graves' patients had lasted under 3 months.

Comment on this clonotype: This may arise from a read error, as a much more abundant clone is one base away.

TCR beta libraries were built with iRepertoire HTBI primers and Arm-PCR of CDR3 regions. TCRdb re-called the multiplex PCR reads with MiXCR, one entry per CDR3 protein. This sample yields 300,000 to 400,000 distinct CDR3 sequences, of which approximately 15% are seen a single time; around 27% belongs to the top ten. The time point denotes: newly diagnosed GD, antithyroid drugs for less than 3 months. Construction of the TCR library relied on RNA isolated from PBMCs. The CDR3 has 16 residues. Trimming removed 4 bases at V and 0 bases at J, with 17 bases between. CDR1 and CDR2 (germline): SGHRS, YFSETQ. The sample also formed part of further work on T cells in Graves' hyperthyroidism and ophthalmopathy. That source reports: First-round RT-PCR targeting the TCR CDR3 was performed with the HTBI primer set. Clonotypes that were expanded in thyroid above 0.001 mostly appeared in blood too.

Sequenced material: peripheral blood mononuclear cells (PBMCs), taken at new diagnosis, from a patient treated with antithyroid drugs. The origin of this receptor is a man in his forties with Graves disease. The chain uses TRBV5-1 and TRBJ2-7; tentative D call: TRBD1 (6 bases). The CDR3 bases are TGCGCCAGCAGCCACCGCCGAGGGGGAAGCTCCTACGAGCAGTACTTC. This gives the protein CASSHRRGGSSYEQYF.